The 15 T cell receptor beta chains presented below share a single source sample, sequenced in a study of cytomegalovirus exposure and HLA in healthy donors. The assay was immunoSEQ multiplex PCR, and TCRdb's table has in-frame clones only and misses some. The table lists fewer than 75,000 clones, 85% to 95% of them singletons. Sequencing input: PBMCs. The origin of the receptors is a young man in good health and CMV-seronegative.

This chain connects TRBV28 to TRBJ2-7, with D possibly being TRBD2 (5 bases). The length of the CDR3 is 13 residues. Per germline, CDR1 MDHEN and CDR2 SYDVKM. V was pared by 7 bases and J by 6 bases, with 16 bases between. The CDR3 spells CASTYPRGAEQYF. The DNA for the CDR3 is TGTGCCAGCACATATCCTCGGGGAGCCGAGCAGTACTTC.

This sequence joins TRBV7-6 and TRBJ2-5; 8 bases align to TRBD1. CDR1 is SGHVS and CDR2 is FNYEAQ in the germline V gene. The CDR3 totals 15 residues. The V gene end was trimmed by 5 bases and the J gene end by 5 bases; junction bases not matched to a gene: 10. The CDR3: CASSAGQVLWETQYF. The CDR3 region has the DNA TGTGCCAGCAGCGCGGGACAGGTTTTGTGGGAGACCCAGTACTTC.

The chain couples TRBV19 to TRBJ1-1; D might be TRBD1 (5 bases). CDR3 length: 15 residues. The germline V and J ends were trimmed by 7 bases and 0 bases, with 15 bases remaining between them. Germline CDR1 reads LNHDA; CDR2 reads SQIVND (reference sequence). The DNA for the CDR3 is TGTGCCAGTATTTCAGGGAGGACCATGAACACTGAAGCTTTCTTT. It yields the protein CASISGRTMNTEAFF.

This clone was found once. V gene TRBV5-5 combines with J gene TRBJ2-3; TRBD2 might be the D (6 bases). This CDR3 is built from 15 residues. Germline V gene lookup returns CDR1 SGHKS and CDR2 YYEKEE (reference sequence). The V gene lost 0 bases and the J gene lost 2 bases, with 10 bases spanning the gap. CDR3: CASSLGGGPTDTQYF. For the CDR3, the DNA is TGTGCCAGCAGCTTGGGCGGAGGGCCCACAGATACGCAGTATTTT.

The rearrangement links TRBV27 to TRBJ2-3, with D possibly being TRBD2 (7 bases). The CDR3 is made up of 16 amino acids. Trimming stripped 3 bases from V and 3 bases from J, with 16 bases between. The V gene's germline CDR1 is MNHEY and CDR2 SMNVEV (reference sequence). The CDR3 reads CASSFPQGGGTDTQYF. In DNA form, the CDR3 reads TGTGCCAGCAGTTTCCCACAGGGAGGGGGAACAGATACGCAGTATTTT.

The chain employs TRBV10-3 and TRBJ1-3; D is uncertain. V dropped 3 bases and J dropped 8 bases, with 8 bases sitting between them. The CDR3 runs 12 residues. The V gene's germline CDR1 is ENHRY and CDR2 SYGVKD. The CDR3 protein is CAISDELDTIYF. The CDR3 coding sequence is TGTGCCATCAGTGATGAGTTGGACACCATATATTTT.

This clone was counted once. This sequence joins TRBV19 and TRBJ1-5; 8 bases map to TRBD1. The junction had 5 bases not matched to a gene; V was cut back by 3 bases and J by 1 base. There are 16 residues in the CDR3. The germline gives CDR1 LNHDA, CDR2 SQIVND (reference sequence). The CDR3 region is CASSMQDRASNQPQHF. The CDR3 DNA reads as TGTGCCAGTAGTATGCAGGACAGGGCCAGCAATCAGCCCCAGCATTTT. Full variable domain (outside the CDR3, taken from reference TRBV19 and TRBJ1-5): DGGITQSPKYLFRKEGQNVTLSCEQNLNHDAMYWYRQDPGQGLRLIYYSQIVNDFQKGDIAEGYSVSREKKESFPLTVTSAQKNPTAFYLCASSMQDRASNQPQHFGDGTRLSIL.

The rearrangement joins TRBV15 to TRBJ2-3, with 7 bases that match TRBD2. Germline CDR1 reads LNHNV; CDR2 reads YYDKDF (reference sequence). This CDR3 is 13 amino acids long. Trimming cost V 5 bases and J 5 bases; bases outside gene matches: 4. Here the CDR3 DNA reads TGTGCCACCAGCGGGAAGCGGGGAGATACGCAGTATTTT. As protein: CATSGKRGDTQYF.

In DNA, the CDR3 is TGTGCCAGCAGTTTATCGGAGGGTAGAGAAACAGATACGCAGTATTTT. Translating it yields CASSLSEGRETDTQYF. The V and J genes are TRBV28 and TRBJ2-3; D is possibly TRBD2 (6 bases). Trimming left V 1 base short and J 3 bases short, with 14 bases between. Germline CDR1 is MDHEN and CDR2 is SYDVKM. The CDR3 runs to 16 residues.

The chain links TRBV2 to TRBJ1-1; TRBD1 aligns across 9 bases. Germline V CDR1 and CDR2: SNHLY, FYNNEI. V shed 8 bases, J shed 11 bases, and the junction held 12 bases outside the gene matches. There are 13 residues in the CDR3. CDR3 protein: CASAGTGRFGAFF. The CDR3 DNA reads TGTGCCAGCGCCGGGACAGGGAGGTTCGGGGCTTTCTTT.

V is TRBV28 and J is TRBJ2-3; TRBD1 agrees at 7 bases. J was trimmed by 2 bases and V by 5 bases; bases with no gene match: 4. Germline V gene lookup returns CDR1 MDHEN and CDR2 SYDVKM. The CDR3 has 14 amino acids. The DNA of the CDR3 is TGTGCCAGCAGTCCCGGACAGGCCACAGATACGCAGTATTTT. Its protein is CASSPGQATDTQYF.

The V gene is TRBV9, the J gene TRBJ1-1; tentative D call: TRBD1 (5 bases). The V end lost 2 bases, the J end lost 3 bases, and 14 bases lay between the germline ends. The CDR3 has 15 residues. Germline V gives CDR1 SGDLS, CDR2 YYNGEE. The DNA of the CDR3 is TGTGCCAGCAGCGTCCGGGGGGTCTTCGACACTGAAGCTTTCTTT. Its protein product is CASSVRGVFDTEAFF. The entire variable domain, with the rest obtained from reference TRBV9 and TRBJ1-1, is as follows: DSGVTQTPKHLITATGQRVTLRCSPRSGDLSVYWYQQSLDQGLQFLIQYYNGEERAKGNILERFSAQQFPDLHSELNLSSLELGDSALYFCASSVRGVFDTEAFFGQGTRLTVV.

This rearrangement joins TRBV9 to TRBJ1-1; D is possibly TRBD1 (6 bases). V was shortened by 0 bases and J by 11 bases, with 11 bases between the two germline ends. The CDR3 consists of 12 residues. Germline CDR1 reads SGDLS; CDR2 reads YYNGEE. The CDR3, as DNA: TGTGCCAGCAGCGTAGGGGACATCTTCGCTTTCTTT. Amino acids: CASSVGDIFAFF.

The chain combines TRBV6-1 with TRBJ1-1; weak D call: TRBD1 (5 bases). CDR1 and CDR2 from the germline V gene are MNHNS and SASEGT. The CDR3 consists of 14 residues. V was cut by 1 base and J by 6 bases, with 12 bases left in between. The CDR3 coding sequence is TGTGCCAGCAGTGAAGGACAGCGGGGGTCTGAAGCTTTCTTT. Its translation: CASSEGQRGSEAFF.

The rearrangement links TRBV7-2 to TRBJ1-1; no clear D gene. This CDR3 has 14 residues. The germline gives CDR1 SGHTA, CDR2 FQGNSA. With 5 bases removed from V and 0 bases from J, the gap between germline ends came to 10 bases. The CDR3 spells CASSLSGLNTEAFF. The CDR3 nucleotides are TGTGCCAGCAGCCTCTCGGGGTTGAACACTGAAGCTTTCTTT.